These 27 T cell receptor beta chains originate from one sample sequenced in a study of blood T cell dynamics during melanoma immunotherapy. The sample's time point: week 3, after first cycle of checkpoint inhibitor. Profiled with immunoSEQ multiplex PCR; TCRdb holds only in-frame clones, not every one. The top ten hold over 5.5% of the sample, which has thousands of clones, 70% to 90% seen once. Source: blood, taken from a patient treated with checkpoint blockade. These receptors were obtained from a human donor with melanoma.

The genes are TRBV28 and TRBJ1-1; D uncertain. The V gene lost 2 bases and the J gene lost 1 base, with 5 bases spanning the gap. The CDR3 covers 13 residues. Germline V gives CDR1 MDHEN, CDR2 SYDVKM. The CDR3 DNA reads as TGTGCCAGCAGTTTAATGAGGAACACTGAAGCTTTCTTT. Translated: CASSLMRNTEAFF.

The V call is TRBV6-6, the J call TRBJ2-7, with 10 nucleotides matching TRBD1. The CDR3 consists of 14 residues. Germline V lookup: CDR1 MNHNY, CDR2 SVGAGI (reference sequence). Trimming cost V 4 bases and J 5 bases; bases outside gene matches: 5. The CDR3 sequence: CASSFDRGRDEQYF. CDR3 DNA: TGTGCCAGCAGTTTCGACAGGGGGCGCGACGAGCAGTACTTC.

The chain has TRBV19 and TRBJ1-5; D not certain. The CDR3 consists of 16 residues. Germline values: CDR1 LNHDA, CDR2 SQIVND (reference sequence). Trimming stripped 3 bases from V and 1 base from J, with 13 bases between. The CDR3 protein is CASSIFVRLSNQPQHF. CDR3 sequence (DNA): TGTGCCAGTAGTATTTTCGTAAGGCTGAGCAATCAGCCCCAGCATTTT.

The CDR3 is CASSLASAWAGQFF. CDR3 in DNA: TGTGCCAGCAGCTTAGCCTCTGCGTGGGCTGGGCAGTTCTTC. The chain joins TRBV7-2 to TRBJ2-1; D call uncertain. Germline CDR1 SGHTA, CDR2 FQGNSA. V lost 0 bases to trimming and J lost 12 bases, with 15 bases between them. This CDR3 comprises 14 residues.

V gene TRBV28 combines with J gene TRBJ2-5; weak D call: TRBD1 (6 bases). The CDR3 consists of 14 residues. The V end was cut by 6 bases, the J end by 2 bases, with 13 bases between. Per the germline V gene, CDR1 is MDHEN and CDR2 is SYDVKM. For the CDR3, the DNA is TGTGCCAGCAGCAATCAAGGGGGACAAGAGACCCAGTACTTC. This gives the protein CASSNQGGQETQYF. Filled out from reference TRBV28 and TRBJ2-5, the complete variable domain reads DVKVTQSSRYLVKRTGEKVFLECVQDMDHENMFWYRQDPGLGLRLIYFSYDVKMKEKGDIPEGYSVSREKKERFSLILESASTNQTSMYLCASSNQGGQETQYFGPGTRLLVL.

The V gene is TRBV11-2, the J gene TRBJ2-5, with TRBD2 matching over 13 bases. V lost 1 base, J lost 4 bases, and 0 bases stayed unmatched. Germline V lookup: CDR1 SGHAT, CDR2 FQNNGV. The CDR3 is 15 residues long. The CDR3 bases are TGTGCCAGCAGCTTAGGACTAGCGGGGGGAGAGACCCAGTACTTC. Protein product: CASSLGLAGGETQYF.

The CDR3: CASSRSPGGQFF. As DNA, the CDR3 is TGTGCCAGCAGCCGATCGCCAGGAGGGCAGTTCTTC. The chain is built from TRBV5-6 and TRBJ2-1; weak D call: TRBD2 (5 bases). The germline V gene encodes CDR1 SGHDT and CDR2 YYEEEE. Between the trimmed V and J ends, which lost 4 bases and 12 bases, there was a span of 14 bases. The CDR3 covers 12 residues.

The genes are TRBV2 and TRBJ1-5; D is ambiguous. V shed 7 bases and J shed 1 base, with 8 bases lying between them. Germline V gene sequence: CDR1 SNHLY, CDR2 FYNNEI. The CDR3 totals 13 residues. CDR3 sequence: CASTKESNQPQHF. The CDR3 nucleotides read TGTGCCAGCACAAAGGAAAGCAATCAGCCCCAGCATTTT. Complete variable domain (other parts from reference TRBV2 and TRBJ1-5): EPEVTQTPSHQVTQMGQEVILRCVPISNHLYFYWYRQILGQKVEFLVSFYNNEISEKSEIFDDQFSVERPDGSNFTLKIRSTKLEDSAMYFCASTKESNQPQHFGDGTRLSIL.

The rearrangement joins TRBV9 to TRBJ2-1; D call uncertain. Germline CDR1 SGDLS, CDR2 YYNGEE. This CDR3 region has 16 residues. V was cut by 4 bases and J by 0 bases, with 14 bases left in between. CDR3 DNA sequence: TGTGCCAGCAGCATCACCGGAGTAAGCTCCTACAATGAGCAGTTCTTC. Protein: CASSITGVSSYNEQFF.

CDR3 nucleotides: TGTGCCATCACCCCCCTGGGCGGGAGGGGGTTGGATACGCAGTATTTT. The encoded protein is CAITPLGGRGLDTQYF. J is TRBJ2-3 and V is TRBV10-3; 9 bases are a match to TRBD2. This CDR3 is built from 16 residues. Germline CDR1 and CDR2: ENHRY and SYGVKD. V was clipped by 7 bases and J by 6 bases; unmatched bases: 14.

V usage is TRBV30 and J usage is TRBJ2-5, with 11 bases lining up with TRBD1. Near its end, the DNA agrees better with TRBJ2-7, so the J call may be wrong. CDR3 length: 14 residues. Germline V gene lookup returns CDR1 GTSNPN and CDR2 SVGIG (reference sequence). CDR3 sequence (DNA): TGTGCCTGGAGGGCGGACAGGGGGCACTACGAGCAGTACTTC. Translation: CAWRADRGHYEQYF.

The V and J genes are TRBV7-2 and TRBJ1-4; 7 bases match TRBD1. This CDR3 comprises 14 residues. Germline V gives CDR1 SGHTA, CDR2 FQGNSA. V was pared by 5 bases and J by 2 bases, with 2 bases of the junction left unmatched. This chain's CDR3 is CASSARGTNEKLFF. The CDR3 nucleotides are TGTGCCAGCAGCGCCAGGGGGACTAATGAAAAACTGTTTTTT.

The CDR3 coding sequence is TGTGCCAGCAGCCCCCCCCGTAGGTTCACTGAAGCTTTCTTT. It yields the protein CASSPPRRFTEAFF. The chain joins TRBV7-2 to TRBJ1-1; no firm D call. V was shortened by 5 bases and J by 4 bases, with 14 bases between the two germline ends. Per germline, CDR1 SGHTA and CDR2 FQGNSA. The CDR3 covers 14 residues.

This rearrangement joins TRBV29-1 to TRBJ2-4, with D unresolved. The CDR3 length is 16 residues. V dropped 0 bases and J dropped 0 bases, with 12 bases sitting between them. The germline gives CDR1 SQVTM, CDR2 ANQGSEA. The CDR3 bases are TGCAGCGTTGAAGACGACATAGGAGAAGCCAAAAACATTCAGTACTTC. Protein: CSVEDDIGEAKNIQYF.

On this clone itself: Compared with germline, one end of the junction differs, possibly owing to a read error. The chain uses TRBV27 and TRBJ2-7; possible D gene TRBD1, 5 bases. Germline V gene sequence: CDR1 MNHEY, CDR2 SMNVEV (reference sequence). The CDR3 is 14 amino acids. CDR3 sequence: CASSFDSVAYEQHF. Here the CDR3 DNA reads TGTGCCAGCAGTTTCGACAGTGTGGCCTACGAGCAGCACTTC.

The V and J genes are TRBV7-8 and TRBJ2-3; 9 nucleotides line up with TRBD1. J gave up 3 bases and V 4 bases, and 11 bases lay outside the gene matches. There are 17 residues in the CDR3. Germline CDR1 SGHVS, CDR2 FQNEAQ. In DNA, the CDR3 is TGTGCCAGCAGCTCCTCAGCCGGGACAGGGTCTACAGATACGCAGTATTTT. It codes for CASSSSAGTGSTDTQYF.

This clone was found a few times. Written as DNA, the CDR3 is TGTGCCAGCAGTGAAGCCCAGCGGGAGGCGGACGAGCAGTTCTTC. Translating it yields CASSEAQREADEQFF. J is TRBJ2-1 and V is TRBV2; TRBD2 aligns across 9 bases. Unmatched junction bases numbered 7, after V lost 0 bases and J lost 10 bases. The CDR3 length is 15 residues. The germline gives CDR1 SNHLY, CDR2 FYNNEI.

This clone was seen a single time. This chain joins TRBV7-8 and TRBJ2-7; TRBD2 agrees at 9 bases. Trimming took 2 bases from V and 5 from J; bases not matched to a gene: 13. The CDR3 has 17 amino acids. Germline assignment: CDR1 SGHVS and CDR2 FQNEAQ. The DNA for the CDR3 is TGTGCCAGCAGCTTAAGAGGGGCTAGCGGGATGACGGACGAGCAGTACTTC. Its protein product is CASSLRGASGMTDEQYF.

This sequence joins TRBV2 and TRBJ2-5; D is ambiguous. Looked up from germline, CDR1 is SNHLY and CDR2 is FYNNEI. Between the trimmed V and J ends, which lost 0 bases and 7 bases, there was a span of 12 bases. This CDR3 is built from 14 residues. CDR3 DNA sequence: TGTGCCAGCAGTGAAGCGCTGGGCAGAGGGACCCAGTACTTC. Protein product: CASSEALGRGTQYF. The variable domain in full, with the rest retrieved from reference TRBV2 and TRBJ2-5, is EPEVTQTPSHQVTQMGQEVILRCVPISNHLYFYWYRQILGQKVEFLVSFYNNEISEKSEIFDDQFSVERPDGSNFTLKIRSTKLEDSAMYFCASSEALGRGTQYFGPGTRLLVL.

The chain recombines TRBV18 with TRBJ1-2; the D is unclear. The CDR3 covers 14 residues. Germline values: CDR1 KGHSH, CDR2 LQKENI. V lost 2 bases and J lost 4, with 11 bases in between. CDR3 DNA sequence: TGTGCCAGCTCACCAACTGCGGGCATCTATGGCTACACCTTC. This encodes CASSPTAGIYGYTF.

J is TRBJ2-7 and V is TRBV28; TRBD1 matches 7 bases. Germline-derived CDR1 and CDR2 are MDHEN and SYDVKM. The CDR3 extends over 15 amino acids. With V trimmed by 3 bases and J by 6 bases, 11 bases remained unmatched. This CDR3 is CASSLTLRQGTEQYF. The CDR3 bases are TGTGCCAGCAGTTTGACCCTTCGACAGGGAACCGAGCAGTACTTC.

This clone has just one count. The chain uses TRBV11-2 and TRBJ2-4, with TRBD1 matching over 7 bases. Trimming cost V 3 bases and J 7 bases; bases outside gene matches: 6. This CDR3 region has 14 residues. Germline V gene sequence: CDR1 SGHAT, CDR2 FQNNGV. The CDR3 here is CASSLATGTNIQYF. The CDR3 coding sequence is TGTGCCAGCAGCTTGGCGACAGGGACCAACATTCAGTACTTC.

The CDR3 DNA reads as TGTGCCAGCAGCCAAGATGAGCGGGGGGCCTACAATGAGCAGTTCTTC. It yields the protein CASSQDERGAYNEQFF. The chain links TRBV4-2 to TRBJ2-1, with 9 bases identical to TRBD2. This CDR3 region has 16 residues. The V and J ends lost 0 bases and 2 bases, in that order; junction bases with no gene match: 2. Germline V CDR1 and CDR2: LGHNA, YNFKEQ.

V is TRBV11-3 and J is TRBJ2-1; 7 positions agree with TRBD2. This CDR3 has 16 amino acids. The germline CDR1 and CDR2 sequences are SGHNT and YENEEA. V shed 3 bases and J 0 bases; nucleotides not matched to a gene: 5. CDR3 loop: CASSLGTKSSYNEQFF. Here the CDR3 DNA reads TGTGCCAGCAGCTTGGGGACTAAAAGCTCCTACAATGAGCAGTTCTTC.

The chain uses TRBV6-5 and TRBJ1-2, with a tentative D call TRBD1 (6 bases). V was trimmed by 6 bases and J by 2 bases, leaving 10 bases between them. The CDR3 spans 13 residues. CDR1 is MNHEY and CDR2 is SVGAGI in the germline V gene. The CDR3 DNA sequence: TGTGCCAGCAGGACTGGACAGAACTATGGCTACACCTTC. Its translation is CASRTGQNYGYTF.

This chain links TRBV27 with TRBJ1-5; D gene ambiguous. The CDR3 has 15 amino acids. The germline V and J ends were trimmed by 5 bases and 4 bases, with 15 bases remaining between them. The germline V gene has CDR1 MNHEY and CDR2 SMNVEV (reference sequence). CDR3 protein: CASSPRWGGNQPQHF. DNA of the CDR3: TGTGCCAGCAGTCCCCGATGGGGAGGAAATCAGCCCCAGCATTTT.

The V and J genes are TRBV19 and TRBJ2-7; possible D gene TRBD2, 5 bases. V dropped 4 bases and J dropped 1 base, with 11 bases sitting between them. This CDR3 is built from 14 residues. Per the germline V gene, CDR1 is LNHDA and CDR2 is SQIVND (reference sequence). The CDR3 loop reads CASSTTGNSYEQYF. DNA of the CDR3: TGTGCCAGTAGTACAACGGGGAATTCCTACGAGCAGTACTTC.